The clone carrying this T cell receptor (beta chain) was seen ten or more times. Its specificity is unknown. These data are taken from a study of CD8 T cells in ankylosing spondylitis. Libraries of TCR beta came from quantitative 5'-RACE with molecular barcodes. TCRdb reprocessed the 5' RACE reads with MiXCR, giving one entry per CDR3 protein. Here the sample spans fewer than 750,000 distinct CDR3 sequences, around 20% being singletons. Study-level results: It appeared that ankylosing spondylitis blood was characterized by a TCR beta motif of about eight highly homologous variants. Clones tied to disease were said to be significantly enriched in matched ankylosing spondylitis synovial fluid. Past research had described some motif variants in reactive arthritis synovial fluid and blood.

The CDR3 is 14 residues long. V was clipped by 3 bases and J by 5 bases, with 13 bases between them. The sequencing sample was made of blood, either unsorted or a sorted T cell fraction (not recorded which). The sequence derives from a male donor with ankylosing spondylitis. The rearrangement uses TRBV12-3 or TRBV12-4 and TRBJ2-5; D perhaps matches TRBD1 (6 bases). CDR3 in DNA: TGTGCCAGCAGTTTCGGGGACACTCGGGAGACCCAGTACTTC. Its protein is CASSFGDTRETQYF.